This TCR beta chain was captured by sequencing in a study of blood T cell repertoires in COVID-19 (dated by TCRdb to the early 2020s). Study-level background: Samples from collaborators originated in the United States, Italy and Spain and spanned both the acute and convalescent phases of COVID-19. Nearly every sample came with metadata listing a de-identified subject ID, COVID-19 status, age in years and sex. Deeply sampled blood TCRbeta repertoires from subjects exposed to, actively infected with, or recovered from COVID-19 were included in the dataset. Samples came from the ongoing ImmuneRACE study (first 160 participants) plus 1,254 subjects from 6 global collaborators. Where HLA class I and class II types were available, the types were taken from metadata supplied by the sample provider, not from assay-based typing. The prospective study material was composed of cDNA or gDNA derived from T cells, B-cell-depleted T cells, or PBMCs. A freely available public database, intended as a resource for researchers studying the immune response to SARS-CoV-2, is where the repertoires were released. Broad study findings and their caveats: How much clinical and demographic metadata was included differed by source and by participant, and the metadata was provided uncurated.

There are 14 amino acids in the CDR3, from cysteine to phenylalanine inclusive. CDR3 DNA only is kept here, 42 bases in frame from base 1. V is cut back by 4 bases and J by 5 bases, with 2 bases in the junction unmatched. CDR1 and CDR2, per the germline V gene, are SGHRS and YFSETQ. TCRbeta CDR3 regions were amplified from genomic DNA using the immunoSEQ Assay, a bias-controlled multiplex PCR. As for the original processing: The number of nucleated cells in each sample was estimated by amplification of reference gene primers within the assay. To quantify the absolute abundance of each unique TCRbeta CDR3 rearrangement, sequence reads were collapsed and filtered. For each sample, productive Simpson clonality was calculated as the square root of Simpson's diversity index across productive rearrangements. This immuneACCESS table, as held by TCRdb, lists in-frame sequences with V and J called but not all clones. Of the missing ones, under half trace to an unresolved V gene in checked studies; the others have no known cause. V, J and clone size were drawn from that table, and D and trimming were deduced from the DNA. In this sample the table shows 200,000 to 300,000 clones, roughly 80% of which occur a single time. Jointly, the top ten make up 7.5% to 9% of the sample.

Whole blood was collected in K2EDTA tubes by collaborating institutions according to the institutions' own protocols. For TCRbeta analysis, collaborators shipped samples as frozen whole blood, isolated PBMCs, or DNA extracted from either of those sample types. Worth noting for this clone: Its target antigen remains unknown. No qualities accompany the bases; no much larger clone lies one base away.

The chain links TRBV5-1 with TRBJ2-2, and TRBD1 matches 10 of the central bases. The origin of this receptor is a woman of 80 years or more with acute or convalescent COVID-19. Sequencing was performed on peripheral blood. The CDR3 reads as follows: CASSLGQGTGELFF. In nucleotides, the sequence is TGCGCCAGCAGCCTGGGACAGGGGACCGGGGAGCTGTTTTTT.